This passage covers 24 T cell receptor beta chains from one sample sequenced in a study of beta chain features in type 1 diabetes. Expressed TCRB transcripts were sequenced, since all the RNA that had been isolated was reverse transcribed. The data were produced by immunoSEQ multiplex PCR, yet TCRdb's version contains in-frame clones alone and is incomplete. The data show fewer than 350,000 clones, approximately 8.1% seen once. Sequencing used central memory CD4+ T cells from blood. These receptors were taken from a young woman in good health.

This clone has a handful of counts. The chain employs TRBV7-9 and TRBJ1-1; no definite D call. V was clipped by 5 bases and J by 6 bases, with 16 bases between them. The CDR3 runs to 14 residues. CDR1 and CDR2 from the germline V gene are SEHNR and FQNEAQ (reference sequence). DNA of the CDR3: TGTGCCAGCAGCCCCGAAGACGGGTTCGCTGAAGCTTTCTTT. Translated, it gives CASSPEDGFAEAFF.

In its sample, this clone was seen a few times. The DNA for the CDR3 is TGCGCCAGCAGCTTGTTTGCGGGAAAAGAGACCCAGTACTTC. As protein: CASSLFAGKETQYF. The V and J genes are TRBV5-1 and TRBJ2-5, with D perhaps TRBD2 (6 bases). The ends were cut back, 1 base at V and 3 bases at J, with 10 bases in the middle. This CDR3 comprises 14 residues. Germline CDR1 and CDR2: SGHRS and YFSETQ.

This clone was detected only a few times. The rearrangement links TRBV29-1 to TRBJ2-3, with 7 bases fitting TRBD1. The germline V gene has CDR1 SQVTM and CDR2 ANQGSEA. Trimming removed 4 bases from V and 5 bases from J; junction bases left unmatched: 6. The CDR3 length is 13 residues. CDR3 region: CSVAAGGQDTQYF. The CDR3, as DNA: TGCAGCGTTGCTGCAGGGGGACAAGATACGCAGTATTTT.

The rearrangement links TRBV18 to TRBJ1-2; D is ambiguous. The CDR3 spans 14 residues. The V end was cut by 5 bases, the J end by 2 bases, with 12 bases between. The germline gives CDR1 KGHSH, CDR2 LQKENI. CDR3 region: CASSDGRGNYGYTF. CDR3 sequence (DNA): TGTGCCAGCTCAGACGGCAGAGGGAACTATGGCTACACCTTC.

The table lists this clone with a few counts. The chain links TRBV7-2 to TRBJ1-5; D ambiguous. The CDR3 totals 18 residues. V gave up 2 bases and J gave up 10 bases, with 27 bases separating them. CDR1 is SGHTA, CDR2 FQGNSA, per germline. The CDR3 nucleotides are TGTGCCAGCAGCTTACCAGCGAGGGAGGGCTCATTGTGGCGCCCCCAGCATTTT. Protein product: CASSLPAREGSLWRPQHF.

The V call is TRBV11-2, the J call TRBJ2-5, with 10 nucleotides matching TRBD2. V gave up 1 base and J gave up 7 bases; unmatched junction bases: 9. Germline assignment: CDR1 SGHAT and CDR2 FQNNGV. CDR3 length equals 16 residues. This CDR3 is CASSLVVAGGPRTQYF. For the CDR3, the DNA is TGTGCCAGCAGCTTAGTTGTAGCGGGAGGACCTCGGACCCAGTACTTC.

This clone occurred a few times. This chain uses TRBV7-8 with TRBJ2-7; 10 bases align to TRBD1. Germline values: CDR1 SGHVS, CDR2 FQNEAQ. V gave up 2 bases and J gave up 4 bases; unmatched junction bases: 5. The CDR3 is 15 residues long. CDR3 region: CASSLSGTGAYEQYV. The DNA for the CDR3 is TGTGCCAGCAGCTTAAGTGGGACAGGGGCATACGAGCAGTACGTC.

The J gene is TRBJ1-5, the V gene TRBV7-2; a possible D gene is TRBD1 (5 bases). The CDR3 extends over 16 amino acids. The V gene's germline CDR1 is SGHTA and CDR2 FQGNSA. The V end was cut by 1 base, the J end by 6 bases, with 16 bases between. The CDR3 sequence is CASSLVGGIEGQPQHF. The CDR3 region has the DNA TGTGCCAGCAGCTTAGTGGGGGGAATAGAAGGTCAGCCCCAGCATTTT.

The J gene is TRBJ1-6, the V gene TRBV15; TRBD1 is a possible D gene (5 bases). Germline V gene lookup returns CDR1 LNHNV and CDR2 YYDKDF (reference sequence). V lost 0 bases to trimming and J lost 10 bases, with 7 bases between them. The length of the CDR3 is 13 residues. Written as DNA, the CDR3 is TGTGCCACCAGCAGAGAGGGGACCTCACCCCTCCACTTT. Translating gives CATSREGTSPLHF.

The chain is built from TRBV2 and TRBJ1-5; no firm D call. The germline V gene encodes CDR1 SNHLY and CDR2 FYNNEI. Between the trimmed V and J ends, which lost 8 bases and 4 bases, there was a span of 15 bases. The CDR3 runs to 14 residues. The CDR3 here is CASSLLTVNQPQHF. The CDR3 DNA reads as TGTGCCAGCTCGCTACTTACGGTGAATCAGCCCCAGCATTTT.

This rearrangement joins TRBV7-2 to TRBJ1-2; D gene ambiguous. V was trimmed by 0 bases and J by 0 bases, leaving 5 bases between them. Germline V CDR1 and CDR2: SGHTA, FQGNSA. This CDR3 spans 14 amino acids. The CDR3 loop reads CASSLAVANYGYTF. The CDR3 region has the DNA TGTGCCAGCAGCTTAGCTGTAGCTAACTATGGCTACACCTTC.

This clone was counted many times. V usage is TRBV7-2 and J usage is TRBJ2-6, with D uncertain. The CDR3 sequence is 13 residues long. The germline V gene encodes CDR1 SGHTA and CDR2 FQGNSA. With 7 bases removed from V and 0 bases from J, the gap between germline ends came to 4 bases. This chain's CDR3 is CASTTSGANVLTF. The CDR3 coding sequence is TGTGCCAGCACCACCTCTGGGGCCAACGTCCTGACTTTC.

This chain links TRBV28 with TRBJ1-2; 9 bases are shared with TRBD1. The germline gives CDR1 MDHEN, CDR2 SYDVKM. The CDR3 extends over 14 amino acids. V shed 5 bases and J 8 bases; nucleotides not matched to a gene: 9. This CDR3 is CASSPGDREEGYTF. The CDR3 coding sequence is TGTGCCAGCAGTCCCGGGGACAGGGAGGAAGGCTACACCTTC.

The J gene is TRBJ1-1, the V gene TRBV6-5, with D unclear. Germline V gene data show CDR1 as MNHEY and CDR2 as SVGAGI. V was trimmed by 6 bases and J by 4 bases, leaving 12 bases between them. This CDR3 is 13 amino acids long. The CDR3 protein is CASSSPGVTEAFF. In nucleotides, the CDR3 is TGTGCCAGCAGCTCTCCCGGGGTCACTGAAGCTTTCTTT.

Note on this clone: At the DNA level, this CDR3 is encoded by other sequences in the same sample as well. The CDR3 reads CASSLGRETQYF. CDR3 nucleotides: TGTGCCAGCAGCTTAGGAAGAGAGACCCAGTACTTC. This chain joins TRBV7-2 and TRBJ2-5; D remains ambiguous. The CDR3 consists of 12 residues. The V and J ends lost 1 base and 4 bases respectively, with 4 bases between them. Germline V gives CDR1 SGHTA, CDR2 FQGNSA.

This clone has just a few counts. The germline gene is not matched at one end of the junction; a read error may be the cause. The rearrangement links TRBV6-6 to TRBJ1-2; 9 positions match TRBD1. Germline V CDR1 and CDR2: MNHNY, SVGAGI (reference sequence). The CDR3 totals 14 residues. The CDR3 DNA reads TGTGCCAGCACTTACGACAGGGGGAACTATGGCTACACCTTC. Translated: CASTYDRGNYGYTF.

The J gene is TRBJ1-2, the V gene TRBV18, with a tentative D call TRBD1 (6 bases). The CDR3 extends over 17 amino acids. Germline V gene lookup returns CDR1 KGHSH and CDR2 LQKENI. V was trimmed by 3 bases and J by 0 bases, leaving 17 bases between them. The DNA for the CDR3 is TGTGCCAGCTCACCGTGGGATACAGGGTTTTCTAACTATGGCTACACCTTC. Encoded protein: CASSPWDTGFSNYGYTF.

The J gene is TRBJ2-5, the V gene TRBV7-2; 10 nucleotides line up with TRBD2. The V gene's germline CDR1 is SGHTA and CDR2 FQGNSA. There are 14 residues in the CDR3. Trimming at V came to 5 bases and at J to 5 bases, leaving 5 bases not matched to a gene. The CDR3 here is CASSSGGAVETQYF. The DNA of the CDR3 is TGTGCCAGCAGCAGCGGGGGGGCCGTCGAGACCCAGTACTTC. Full variable domain (outside the CDR3, taken from reference TRBV7-2 and TRBJ2-5): GAGVSQSPSNKVTEKGKDVELRCDPISGHTALYWYRQSLGQGLEFLIYFQGNSAPDKSGLPSDRFSAERTGGSVSTLTIQRTQQEDSAVYLCASSSGGAVETQYFGPGTRLLVL.

This rearrangement joins TRBV30 to TRBJ2-3, with D perhaps matching TRBD1 (6 bases). Trimming removed 3 bases at V and 2 bases at J, with 18 bases between. CDR1 GTSNPN and CDR2 SVGIG come from the germline V gene (reference sequence). The CDR3 totals 16 residues. The CDR3 sequence: CAWSDTDQGFTDTQYF. CDR3 DNA: TGTGCCTGGAGCGATACAGATCAGGGGTTCACAGATACGCAGTATTTT. The whole variable domain, filled in from reference TRBV30 and TRBJ2-3, reads SQTIHQWPATLVQPVGSPLSLECTVEGTSNPNLYWYRQAAGRGLQLLFYSVGIGQISSEVPQNLSASRPQDRQFILSSKKLLLSDSGFYLCAWSDTDQGFTDTQYFGPGTRLTVL.

The V gene is TRBV5-4, the J gene TRBJ1-1; 11 bases fit TRBD1. The CDR3 loop spans 16 amino acids. V shed 0 bases, J shed 4 bases, and the junction held 5 bases outside the gene matches. Germline V gene data show CDR1 as SGHNT and CDR2 as YYREEE (reference sequence). The CDR3 reads CASSLAGQGAATEAFF. CDR3 nucleotides: TGTGCCAGCAGCTTGGCCGGACAGGGGGCGGCCACTGAAGCTTTCTTT.

The CDR3 is CASSWSRALLSGNTIYF. Written as DNA, the CDR3 is TGTGCCAGCAGCTGGTCCAGGGCTCTACTCTCTGGAAACACCATATATTTT. The genes are TRBV7-3 and TRBJ1-3, with a weak D call TRBD1 (5 bases). The V gene lost 4 bases and the J gene lost 0 bases, with 16 bases spanning the gap. This CDR3 has 17 amino acids. Germline lookup yields CDR1 SGHTA and CDR2 FQGTGA.

This clone was observed many times. The chain recombines TRBV7-8 with TRBJ2-1; D remains unclear. Between the trimmed V and J ends, which lost 5 bases and 15 bases, there was a span of 17 bases. Germline V CDR1 and CDR2: SGHVS, FQNEAQ. This CDR3 has 12 residues. The CDR3 coding sequence is TGTGCCAGCAGCGTCATTTTCCAATTTTTGTTCTTC. Its protein product is CASSVIFQFLFF.

This clone came up a few times. The rearrangement uses TRBV7-9 and TRBJ1-4; D is unclear. The V end lost 5 bases, the J end lost 3 bases, and 13 bases lay between the germline ends. Looked up from germline, CDR1 is SEHNR and CDR2 is FQNEAQ (reference sequence). The CDR3 length is 15 residues. The CDR3 protein is CASSLNPGSNEKLFF. The CDR3 DNA follows: TGTGCCAGCAGCCTGAACCCGGGATCTAATGAAAAACTGTTTTTT. Supplemented by reference TRBV7-9 and TRBJ1-4, the full variable domain reads DTGVSQNPRHKITKRGQNVTFRCDPISEHNRLYWYRQTLGQGPEFLTYFQNEAQLEKSRLLSDRFSAERPKGSFSTLEIQRTEQGDSAMYLCASSLNPGSNEKLFFGSGTQLSVL.

This rearrangement joins TRBV30 to TRBJ1-5; D is ambiguous. Deletions cut 2 bases from V and 0 bases from J, with 5 bases between. CDR3 size: 13 residues. The V gene's germline CDR1 is GTSNPN and CDR2 SVGIG (reference sequence). CDR3 residues: CAWSWGSNQPQHF. CDR3 bases: TGTGCCTGGAGTTGGGGTAGCAATCAGCCCCAGCATTTT.